The clone carrying this T cell receptor beta chain came up a few times. Molecular barcoding with unique molecular identifiers was used for the TCRbeta library. Via MiXCR, TCRdb re-called the PCR reads, giving one row per CDR3 protein. The table shows just over 950,000 distinct CDR3 sequences, with under 30% occurring only once. These data are taken from a study of T-cell reconstitution after alpha-beta-depleted transplantation in children. This CDR3 comprises 16 residues. CDR1 and CDR2 from the germline V gene are SEHNR and FQNEAQ (reference sequence). V trimming: 5 bases; J trimming: 1 base; junction bases outside the gene matches: 7.

Sequences were derived from PBMCs, mostly from graft donor cells, sampled 360 days after TCRalphabeta/CD19-depleted stem cell transplant. The clonotype originates from a boy under two years old who had a stem cell transplant for SCID, so the T cells may come from the graft donor. The chain is built from TRBV7-9 and TRBJ2-2, with TRBD1 identical over 7 bases. CDR3 coding DNA: TGTGCCAGCAGCCCGGGACAGTTTTTGAACACCGGGGAGCTGTTTTTT. The encoded protein is CASSPGQFLNTGELFF.